These 20 T cell receptor beta chains came from one sample sequenced in a study of human T cells and chemical hapten exposure (TCRdb year 2021). Library creation used RACE. The reads were generated on a NextSeq 500. TCRdb reworked the public reads: Q25 trimming with fastp, MiXCR clone assembly, productive beta chains retained. Rows with one shared CDR3 protein collapse into an entry with the most common genes and DNA. Here the sample has about 80,000 distinct CDR3 sequences; 8.6% occur a single time. The top ten hold approximately 1.5% of the sample. What this sample's time point label stands for: healthy volunteer bleed at 6 weeks. Total RNA was extracted from unfractionated whole blood that had been collected in Tempus Blood RNA tubes. Material: whole blood. The receptors originated from a female donor in good health. Some clones in this sample may be carry-over from other donors' samples.

The chain combines TRBV5-6 with TRBJ2-3, with D tentatively TRBD2 (6 bases). Trimming took 2 bases from V and 6 from J, leaving 13 bases between them. This CDR3 spans 14 amino acids. In germline, CDR1 is SGHDT, CDR2 YYEEEE. CDR3 bases: TGTGCCAGCAGCTTAGGTCCCCTAGCGGATACGCAGTATTTT. Translation: CASSLGPLADTQYF.

This clonotype occurred many times. The chain has TRBV6-1 and TRBJ2-6; tentatively, D is TRBD2 (5 bases). Per the germline V gene, CDR1 is MNHNS and CDR2 is SASEGT. The CDR3 totals 16 residues. Trimming pared 5 bases from V and 0 bases from J, leaving 11 bases between. The CDR3 DNA follows: TGTGCCAGCAGTAAGCTGAGGGACTCTGGGGCCAACGTCCTGACTTTC. Protein: CASSKLRDSGANVLTF.

This clonotype was counted at least ten times. V is TRBV3-1 and J is TRBJ2-7; D gene ambiguous. The CDR3 has 12 residues. Germline V gene data show CDR1 as LGHDT and CDR2 as YNNKEL (reference sequence). The germline V and J ends were trimmed by 3 bases and 0 bases, with 3 bases remaining between them. The CDR3 sequence is CASSQSSYEQYF. For the CDR3, the DNA is TGTGCCAGCAGCCAGAGCTCCTACGAGCAGTACTTC.

This clonotype came up many times. The junction departs from germline at one end; a sequencing error may be responsible. J is TRBJ2-7 and V is TRBV3-1, with TRBD2 identical over 11 bases. CDR3 length: 13 residues. CDR1 and CDR2 from the germline V gene are LGHDT and YNNKEL (reference sequence). The CDR3 DNA reads as TGTGCCAGCAGCCAAGGTCGTGATAGCGGGGGGGCCTTC. Its protein is CASSQGRDSGGAF.

In regard to this clonotype: A read error may be the cause here, since a much bigger clone is one base away. A read error is likely, as this CDR3 ends without the conserved phenylalanine or tryptophan. The chain has TRBV6-5 and TRBJ1-1; D may be TRBD1 (5 bases). This CDR3 has 16 amino acids. Germline V gene lookup returns CDR1 MNHEY and CDR2 SVGAGI. Trimming left V 2 bases short and J 2 bases short, with 15 bases between. The CDR3 nucleotides are TGTGCCAGCAGTTACCCCCCCGGGACTGGAAACACTGAAGCTTTCTCT. This encodes CASSYPPGTGNTEAFS.

This clonotype was seen repeatedly, ten times or more. This chain connects TRBV14 to TRBJ2-4; D may be TRBD1 (5 bases). Germline V CDR1 and CDR2: SGHDN, FVKESK. Trimming took off 5 bases at V and 12 bases at J, with 17 bases between the two ends. This CDR3 contains 13 residues. The CDR3 DNA follows: TGTGCCAGCAGCAGGGGCCAGAATGAGGATCAGTACTTC. Translating gives CASSRGQNEDQYF.

This chain uses TRBV7-2 with TRBJ1-1; 8 nucleotides match TRBD1. Trimming took 5 bases from V and 8 from J; bases not matched to a gene: 4. Germline V gene lookup returns CDR1 SGHTA and CDR2 FQGNSA. This CDR3 spans 12 amino acids. CDR3 nucleotides: TGTGCCAGCAGCAAACGACAGGGGGAAGCTTTCTTT. As protein: CASSKRQGEAFF. The variable domain in full, with the rest retrieved from reference TRBV7-2 and TRBJ1-1, is GAGVSQSPSNKVTEKGKDVELRCDPISGHTALYWYRQSLGQGLEFLIYFQGNSAPDKSGLPSDRFSAERTGGSVSTLTIQRTQQEDSAVYLCASSKRQGEAFFGQGTRLTVV.

This clonotype was recorded once. The chain recombines TRBV24-1 with TRBJ1-2, with TRBD1 matching 9 bases. The CDR3 length is 14 residues. Germline loops: CDR1 KGHDR, CDR2 SFDVKD. V lost 4 bases to trimming and J lost 7 bases; unmatched junction nucleotides: 6. Written as DNA, the CDR3 is TGTGCCACCAGTGACACGACAGGGGGACGTGGCTACACCTTC. Translated, it gives CATSDTTGGRGYTF.

This clonotype was observed at least ten times. J is TRBJ1-6 and V is TRBV7-8, with D perhaps matching TRBD1 (5 bases). Germline assignment: CDR1 SGHVS and CDR2 FQNEAQ. Trimming stripped 5 bases from V and 7 bases from J, with 15 bases between. This CDR3 has 15 amino acids. The CDR3 DNA reads TGTGCCAGCAGCCCGAACGAGGGGAGCAATTCACCCCTCCACTTT. Its translation: CASSPNEGSNSPLHF.

The chain is built from TRBV12-3 or TRBV12-4 and TRBJ2-3; D possibly corresponds to TRBD2 (5 bases). The CDR3 covers 15 residues. Trimming removed 1 base at V and 5 bases at J, with 13 bases between. The CDR3 sequence is CASSLDGIIGDTQYF. CDR3 DNA: TGTGCCAGCAGTTTAGACGGGATCATAGGAGATACGCAGTATTTT.

This chain links TRBV6-6 with TRBJ1-2; D not certain. Germline V lookup: CDR1 MNHNY, CDR2 SVGAGI (reference sequence). The CDR3 runs to 15 residues. The ends were cut back, 6 bases at V and 3 bases at J, with 17 bases in the middle. CDR3 coding DNA: TGTGCCAGCAGCCCAGTTAGGGCCCTCTACTATGGCTACACCTTC. It translates to CASSPVRALYYGYTF.

This clonotype was counted ten times or more. This chain connects TRBV20-1 to TRBJ1-5, with 10 bases lining up with TRBD1. Germline V gene lookup returns CDR1 DFQATT and CDR2 SNEGSKA (reference sequence). The trim removed 3 bases at V and 8 bases at J, leaving 13 bases unmatched. This CDR3 comprises 16 residues. In DNA, the CDR3 is TGCAGTGCTAGGGGTGTGACAGGGGGCGATATGGAGCCCCAGCATTTT. It yields the protein CSARGVTGGDMEPQHF.

At least ten counts were recorded for this clonotype. The V gene is TRBV20-1, the J gene TRBJ2-7; 8 bases are shared with TRBD1. CDR1 is DFQATT and CDR2 is SNEGSKA in the germline V gene (reference sequence). This CDR3 is built from 12 residues. The J segment lost 6 bases and the V segment lost 7 bases, leaving 8 bases of the junction unmatched. The CDR3 nucleotides are TGCAGTGAACAGGGGGTCAGCTCCGAGCAGTACTTC. Translated: CSEQGVSSEQYF.

This clonotype has at least ten counts. In DNA form, the CDR3 reads TGTGCCAGCAGTGACCAGGAAACCGGGGGCTACACCTTC. It specifies CASSDQETGGYTF. The genes are TRBV6-4 and TRBJ1-2, with D hard to call. V was shortened by 2 bases and J by 8 bases, with 12 bases between the two germline ends. Germline CDR1 is MRHNA and CDR2 is SNTAGT. There are 13 residues in the CDR3.

The V call is TRBV5-1, the J call TRBJ1-1; 9 bases are a match to TRBD1. This CDR3 contains 14 residues. Trimming removed 4 bases from V and 5 bases from J; junction bases left unmatched: 6. Looked up from germline, CDR1 is SGHRS and CDR2 is YFSETQ. The CDR3 coding sequence is TGCGCCAGCAGCCCACAGGGGGCGGTGACTGAAGCTTTCTTT. Its translation: CASSPQGAVTEAFF. Variable domain in full (rest from reference TRBV5-1 and TRBJ1-1): KAGVTQTPRYLIKTRGQQVTLSCSPISGHRSVSWYQQTPGQGLQFLFEYFSETQRNKGNFPGRFSGRQFSNSRSEMNVSTLELGDSALYLCASSPQGAVTEAFFGQGTRLTVV.

A few counts support this clonotype. The V and J genes are TRBV12-3 or TRBV12-4 and TRBJ2-3, with D maybe TRBD2 (6 bases). The V and J ends lost 5 bases and 2 bases respectively, with 8 bases between them. The CDR3 has 13 amino acids. CDR3 DNA: TGTGCCAGCAGTCGCGGGGTCACAGATACGCAGTATTTT. Protein: CASSRGVTDTQYF.

This clonotype was recorded a few times. The chain is built from TRBV10-3 and TRBJ2-6; D gene unclear. Germline CDR1 ENHRY, CDR2 SYGVKD. V was cut by 0 bases and J by 0 bases, with 9 bases left in between. CDR3 length equals 17 residues. The CDR3 region is CAISESDGPSGANVLTF. The CDR3 nucleotides are TGTGCCATCAGTGAGTCTGACGGACCCTCTGGGGCCAACGTCCTGACTTTC.

This clonotype came up many times. The CDR3 nucleotides are TGTGCCAGCAGTTTACGTAGCAATCAGCCCCAGCATTTT. The encoded protein is CASSLRSNQPQHF. The rearrangement uses TRBV27 and TRBJ1-5; D gene ambiguous. The germline V and J ends were trimmed by 2 bases and 0 bases, with 2 bases remaining between them. The germline CDR1 and CDR2 sequences are MNHEY and SMNVEV (reference sequence). The CDR3 spans 13 residues.

As concerns this clonotype: One end of the junction varies from germline; a read error may be responsible. This chain uses TRBV7-6 with TRBJ1-5, with D possibly TRBD1 on 6 matching bases. Germline V lookup: CDR1 SGHVS, CDR2 FNYEAQ. The CDR3 is made up of 13 amino acids. The chain's CDR3 is CASSLSQGQPQNF. The CDR3 DNA reads TGTGCCAGCAGCTTAAGTCAGGGGCAGCCCCAGAATTTT.

CDR3 bases: TGCAGCGTTGAGGGGGCGGTCTACACTGAAGCTTTCTTT. Translation gives CSVEGAVYTEAFF. V is TRBV29-1 and J is TRBJ1-1, with D perhaps matching TRBD1 (6 bases). The ends were cut back, 3 bases at V and 3 bases at J, with 11 bases in the middle. The CDR3 covers 13 residues. CDR1 is SQVTM and CDR2 is ANQGSEA in the germline V gene.